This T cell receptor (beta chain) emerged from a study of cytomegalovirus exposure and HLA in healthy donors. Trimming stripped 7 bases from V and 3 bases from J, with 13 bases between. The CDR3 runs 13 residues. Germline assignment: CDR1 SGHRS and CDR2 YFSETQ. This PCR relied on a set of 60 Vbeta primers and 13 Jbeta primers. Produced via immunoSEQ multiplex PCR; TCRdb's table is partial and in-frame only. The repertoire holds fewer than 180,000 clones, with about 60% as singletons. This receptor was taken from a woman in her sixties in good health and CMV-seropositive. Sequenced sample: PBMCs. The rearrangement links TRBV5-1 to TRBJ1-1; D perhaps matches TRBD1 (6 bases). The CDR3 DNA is TGCGCCAGCCGACGACAGGCAGACACTGAAGCTTTCTTT. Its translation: CASRRQADTEAFF.